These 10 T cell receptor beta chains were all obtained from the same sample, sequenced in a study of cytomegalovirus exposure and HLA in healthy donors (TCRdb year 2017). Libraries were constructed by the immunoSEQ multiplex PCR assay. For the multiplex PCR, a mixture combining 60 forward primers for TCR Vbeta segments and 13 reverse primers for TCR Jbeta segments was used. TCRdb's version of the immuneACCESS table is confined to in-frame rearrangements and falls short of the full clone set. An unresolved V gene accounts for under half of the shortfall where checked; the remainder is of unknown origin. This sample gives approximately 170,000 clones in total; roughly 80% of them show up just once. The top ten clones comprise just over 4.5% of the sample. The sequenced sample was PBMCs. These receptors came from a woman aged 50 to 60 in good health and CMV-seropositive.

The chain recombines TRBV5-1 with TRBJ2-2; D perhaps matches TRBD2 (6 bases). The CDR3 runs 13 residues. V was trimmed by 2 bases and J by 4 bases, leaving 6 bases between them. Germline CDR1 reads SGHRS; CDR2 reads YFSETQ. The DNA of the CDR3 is TGCGCCAGCAGCTTAGCGGGCACCGGGGAGCTGTTTTTT. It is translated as CASSLAGTGELFF.

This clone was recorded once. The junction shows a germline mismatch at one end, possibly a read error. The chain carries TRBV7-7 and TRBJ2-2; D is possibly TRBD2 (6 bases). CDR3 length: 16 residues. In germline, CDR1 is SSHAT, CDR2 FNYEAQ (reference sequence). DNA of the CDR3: TGTGCTAGCAGCTTTATTTCAGGTCGGGGGACCGGGGAGCTGTTTTTT. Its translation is CASSFISGRGTGELFF.

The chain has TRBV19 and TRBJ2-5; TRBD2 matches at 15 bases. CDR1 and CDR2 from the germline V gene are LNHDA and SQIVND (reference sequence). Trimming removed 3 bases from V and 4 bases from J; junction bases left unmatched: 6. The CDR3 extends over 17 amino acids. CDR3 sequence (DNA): TGTGCCAGTAGTATTCGCGGACTAGCGGGAGGGAGAGAGACCCAGTACTTC. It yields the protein CASSIRGLAGGRETQYF.

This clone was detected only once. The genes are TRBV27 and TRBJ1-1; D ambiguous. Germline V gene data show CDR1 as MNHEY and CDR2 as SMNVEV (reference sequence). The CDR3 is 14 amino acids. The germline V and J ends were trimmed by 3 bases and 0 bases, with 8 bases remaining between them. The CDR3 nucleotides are TGTGCCAGCAGTTTCGGCGGATTGAACACTGAAGCTTTCTTT. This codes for CASSFGGLNTEAFF.

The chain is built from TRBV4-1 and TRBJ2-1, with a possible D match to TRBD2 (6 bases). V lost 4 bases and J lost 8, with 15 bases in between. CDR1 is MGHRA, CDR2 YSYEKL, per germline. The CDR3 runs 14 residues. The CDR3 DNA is TGCGCCAGCAGCCGGAGACTAGTCGGCGATGAGCAGTTCTTC. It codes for CASSRRLVGDEQFF.

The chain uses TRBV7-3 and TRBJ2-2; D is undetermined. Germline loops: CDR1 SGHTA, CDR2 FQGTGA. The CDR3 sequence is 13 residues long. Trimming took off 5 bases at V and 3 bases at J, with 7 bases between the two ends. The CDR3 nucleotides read TGTGCCAGCAGCCGTCAGTACACCGGGGAGCTGTTTTTT. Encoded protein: CASSRQYTGELFF.

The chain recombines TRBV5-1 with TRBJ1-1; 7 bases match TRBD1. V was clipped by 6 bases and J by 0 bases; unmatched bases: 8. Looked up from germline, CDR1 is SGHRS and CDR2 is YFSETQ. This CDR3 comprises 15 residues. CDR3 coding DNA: TGCGCCAGCACCCTACAGGGGCCCTTGAACACTGAAGCTTTCTTT. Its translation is CASTLQGPLNTEAFF.

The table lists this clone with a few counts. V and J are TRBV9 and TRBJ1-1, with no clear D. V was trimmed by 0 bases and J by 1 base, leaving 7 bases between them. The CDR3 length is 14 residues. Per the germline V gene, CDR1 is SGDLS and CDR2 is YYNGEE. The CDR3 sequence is CASSVEFRNTEAFF. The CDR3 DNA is TGTGCCAGCAGCGTAGAATTTAGGAACACTGAAGCTTTCTTT.

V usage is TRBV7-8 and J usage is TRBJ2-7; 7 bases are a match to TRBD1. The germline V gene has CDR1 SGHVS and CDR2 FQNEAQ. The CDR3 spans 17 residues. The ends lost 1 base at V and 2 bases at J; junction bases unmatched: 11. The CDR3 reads CASSLVVVGTAPYEQYF. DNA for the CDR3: TGTGCCAGCAGCTTAGTGGTAGTGGGGACAGCCCCCTACGAGCAGTACTTC.

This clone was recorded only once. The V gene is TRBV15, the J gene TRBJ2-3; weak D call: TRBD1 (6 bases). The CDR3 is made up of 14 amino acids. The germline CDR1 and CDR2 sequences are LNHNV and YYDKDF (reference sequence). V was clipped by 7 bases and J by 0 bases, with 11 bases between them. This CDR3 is CATMRDTSTDTQYF. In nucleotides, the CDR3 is TGTGCCACCATGAGGGACACGAGCACAGATACGCAGTATTTT.